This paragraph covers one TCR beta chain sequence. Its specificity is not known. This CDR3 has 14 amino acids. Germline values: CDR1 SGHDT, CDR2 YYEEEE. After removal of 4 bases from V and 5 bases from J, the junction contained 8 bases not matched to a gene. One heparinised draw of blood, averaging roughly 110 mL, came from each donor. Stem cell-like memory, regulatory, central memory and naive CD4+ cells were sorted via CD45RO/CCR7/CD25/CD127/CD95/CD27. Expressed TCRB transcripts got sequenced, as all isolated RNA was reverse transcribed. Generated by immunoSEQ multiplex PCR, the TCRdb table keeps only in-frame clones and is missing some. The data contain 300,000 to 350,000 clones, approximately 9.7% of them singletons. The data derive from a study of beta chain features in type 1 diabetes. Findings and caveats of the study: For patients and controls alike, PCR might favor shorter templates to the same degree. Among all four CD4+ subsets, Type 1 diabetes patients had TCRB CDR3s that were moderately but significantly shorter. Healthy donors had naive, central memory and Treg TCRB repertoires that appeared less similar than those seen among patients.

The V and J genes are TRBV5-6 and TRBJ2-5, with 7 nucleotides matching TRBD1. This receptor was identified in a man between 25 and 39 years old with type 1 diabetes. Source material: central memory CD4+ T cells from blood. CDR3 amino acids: CASSALTGPETQYF. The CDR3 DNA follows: TGTGCCAGCAGCGCCTTGACAGGGCCGGAGACCCAGTACTTC.